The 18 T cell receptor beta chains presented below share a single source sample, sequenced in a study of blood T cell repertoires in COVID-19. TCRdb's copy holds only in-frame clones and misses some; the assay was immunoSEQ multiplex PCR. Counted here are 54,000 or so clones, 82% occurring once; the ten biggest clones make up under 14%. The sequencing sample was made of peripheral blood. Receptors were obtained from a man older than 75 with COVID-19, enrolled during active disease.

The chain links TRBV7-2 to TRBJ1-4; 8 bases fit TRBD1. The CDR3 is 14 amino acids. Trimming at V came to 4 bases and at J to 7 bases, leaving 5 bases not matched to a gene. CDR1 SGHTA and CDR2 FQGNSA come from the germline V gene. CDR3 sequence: CASSSRGRPEKLFF. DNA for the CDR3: TGTGCCAGCAGCTCCAGGGGGCGCCCTGAAAAACTGTTTTTT.

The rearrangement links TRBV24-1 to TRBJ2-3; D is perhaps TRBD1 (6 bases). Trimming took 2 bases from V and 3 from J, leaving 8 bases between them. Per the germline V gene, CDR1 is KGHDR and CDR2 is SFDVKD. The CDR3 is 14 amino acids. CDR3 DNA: TGTGCCACCAGTGATTACAGGGTGACAGATACGCAGTATTTT. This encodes CATSDYRVTDTQYF.

CDR3 DNA: TGTGCCAGCCACGATTCGGGGGAGACCCAGTACTTC. Amino acid sequence: CASHDSGETQYF. The chain links TRBV2 to TRBJ2-5; tentatively, D is TRBD2 (5 bases). Deletions cut 8 bases from V and 5 bases from J, with 12 bases between. Looked up from germline, CDR1 is SNHLY and CDR2 is FYNNEI. The CDR3 sequence is 12 residues long.

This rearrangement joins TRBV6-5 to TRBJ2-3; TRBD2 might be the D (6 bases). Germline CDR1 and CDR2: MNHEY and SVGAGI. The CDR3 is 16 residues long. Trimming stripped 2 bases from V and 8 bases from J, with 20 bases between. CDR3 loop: CASSYGSLGLEGTQYF. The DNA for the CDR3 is TGTGCCAGCAGTTACGGTTCCTTGGGGCTGGAGGGTACGCAGTATTTT.

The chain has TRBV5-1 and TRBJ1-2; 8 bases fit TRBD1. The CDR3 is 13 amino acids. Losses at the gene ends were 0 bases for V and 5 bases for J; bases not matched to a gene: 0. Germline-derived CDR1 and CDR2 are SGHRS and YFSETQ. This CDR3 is CASSLGTGYGYTF. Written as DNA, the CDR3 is TGCGCCAGCAGCTTGGGGACAGGGTATGGCTACACCTTC.

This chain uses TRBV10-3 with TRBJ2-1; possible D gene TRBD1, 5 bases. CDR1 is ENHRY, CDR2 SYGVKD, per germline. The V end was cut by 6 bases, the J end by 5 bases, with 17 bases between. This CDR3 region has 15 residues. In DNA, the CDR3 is TGTGCCATCAGGGACAACGGTGAGTCCCACAATGAGCAGTTCTTC. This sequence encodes CAIRDNGESHNEQFF.

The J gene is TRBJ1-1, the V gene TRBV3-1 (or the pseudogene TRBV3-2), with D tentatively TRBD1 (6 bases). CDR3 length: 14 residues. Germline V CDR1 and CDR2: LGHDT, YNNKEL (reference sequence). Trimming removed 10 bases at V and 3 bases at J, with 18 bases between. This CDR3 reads CATTPQGRYTEAFF. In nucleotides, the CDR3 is TGTGCCACCACGCCTCAGGGGCGGTACACTGAAGCTTTCTTT.

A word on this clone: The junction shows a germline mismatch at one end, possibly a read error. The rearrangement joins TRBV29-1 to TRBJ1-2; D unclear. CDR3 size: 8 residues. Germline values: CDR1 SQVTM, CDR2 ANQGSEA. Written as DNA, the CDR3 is TGCAGCGTTGGAGTGGAGTCCTTC. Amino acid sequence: CSVGVESF.

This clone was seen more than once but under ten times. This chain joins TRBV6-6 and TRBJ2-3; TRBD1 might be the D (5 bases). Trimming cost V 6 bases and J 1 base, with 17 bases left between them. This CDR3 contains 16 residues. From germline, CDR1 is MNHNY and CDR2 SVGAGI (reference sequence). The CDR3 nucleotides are TGTGCCAGCAGCCTCCGACAGTCTTCTGGCACAGATACGCAGTATTTT. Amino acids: CASSLRQSSGTDTQYF.

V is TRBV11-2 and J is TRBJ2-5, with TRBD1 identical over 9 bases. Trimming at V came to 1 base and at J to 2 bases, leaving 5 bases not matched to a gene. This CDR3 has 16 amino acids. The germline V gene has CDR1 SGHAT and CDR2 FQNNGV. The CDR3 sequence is CASSLAVGQGQETQYF. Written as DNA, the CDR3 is TGTGCCAGCAGCTTAGCTGTTGGACAGGGGCAAGAGACCCAGTACTTC. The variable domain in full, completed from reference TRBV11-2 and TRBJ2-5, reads EAGVAQSPRYKIIEKRQSVAFWCNPISGHATLYWYQQILGQGPKLLIQFQNNGVVDDSQLPKDRFSAERLKGVDSTLKIQPAKLEDSAVYLCASSLAVGQGQETQYFGPGTRLLVL.

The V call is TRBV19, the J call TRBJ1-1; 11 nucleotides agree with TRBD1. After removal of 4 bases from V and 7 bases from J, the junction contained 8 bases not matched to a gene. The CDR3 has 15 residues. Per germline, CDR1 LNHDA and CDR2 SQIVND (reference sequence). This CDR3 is CASSTRTGGVGEAFF. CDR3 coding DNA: TGTGCCAGTAGTACGCGGACAGGGGGCGTCGGTGAAGCTTTCTTT.

The CDR3 nucleotides read TGTGCCACCAGTGACAGTAGCAATCAGCCCCAGCATTTT. Translated, it gives CATSDSSNQPQHF. The J gene is TRBJ1-5, the V gene TRBV15; D may be TRBD1 (5 bases). CDR3 length equals 13 residues. CDR1 is LNHNV and CDR2 is YYDKDF in the germline V gene (reference sequence). V was cut by 6 bases and J by 0 bases, with 6 bases left in between. The whole variable domain, remainder taken from reference TRBV15 and TRBJ1-5, is DAMVIQNPRYQVTQFGKPVTLSCSQTLNHNVMYWYQQKSSQAPKLLFHYYDKDFNNEADTPDNFQSRRPNTSFCFLDIRSPGLGDTAMYLCATSDSSNQPQHFGDGTRLSIL.

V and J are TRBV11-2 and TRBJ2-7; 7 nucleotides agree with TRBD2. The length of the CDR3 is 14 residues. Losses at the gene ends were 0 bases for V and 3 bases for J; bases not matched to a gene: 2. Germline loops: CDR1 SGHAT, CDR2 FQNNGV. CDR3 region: CASSLDGGGYEQYV. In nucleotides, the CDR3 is TGTGCCAGCAGCTTAGATGGCGGGGGCTACGAGCAGTACGTC.

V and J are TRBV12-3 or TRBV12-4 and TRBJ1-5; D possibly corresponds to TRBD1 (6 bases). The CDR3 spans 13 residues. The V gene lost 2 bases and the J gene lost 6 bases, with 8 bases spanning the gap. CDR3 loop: CASSLRGGQPQHF. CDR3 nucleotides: TGTGCCAGCAGTTTAAGGGGGGGTCAGCCCCAGCATTTT.

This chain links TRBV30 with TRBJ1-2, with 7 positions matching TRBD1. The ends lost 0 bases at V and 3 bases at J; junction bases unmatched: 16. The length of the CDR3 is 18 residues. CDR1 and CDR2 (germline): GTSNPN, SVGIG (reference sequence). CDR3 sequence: CAWSVPHSKGGADYGYTF. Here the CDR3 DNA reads TGTGCCTGGAGTGTACCCCACTCGAAAGGGGGCGCCGACTATGGCTACACCTTC.

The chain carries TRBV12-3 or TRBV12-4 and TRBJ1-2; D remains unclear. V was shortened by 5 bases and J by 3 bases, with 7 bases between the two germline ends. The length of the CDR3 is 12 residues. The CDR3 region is CASSPSDYGYTF. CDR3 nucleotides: TGTGCCAGCAGTCCCAGTGACTATGGCTACACCTTC.

The CDR3 spells CAWSVPTSGGPNEQFF. In DNA form, the CDR3 reads TGTGCCTGGAGTGTACCGACTAGCGGGGGTCCAAATGAGCAGTTCTTC. The gene calls are TRBV30 and TRBJ2-1; TRBD2 matches 12 bases. J gave up 7 bases and V 0 bases, and 7 bases lay outside the gene matches. The length of the CDR3 is 16 residues. Germline assignment: CDR1 GTSNPN and CDR2 SVGIG (reference sequence).

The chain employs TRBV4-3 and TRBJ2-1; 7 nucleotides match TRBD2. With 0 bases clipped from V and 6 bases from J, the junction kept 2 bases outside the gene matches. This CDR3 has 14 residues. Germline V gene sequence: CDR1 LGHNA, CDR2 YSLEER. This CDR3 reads CASSQDSGGNEQFF. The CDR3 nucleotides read TGCGCCAGCAGCCAAGATTCGGGGGGCAATGAGCAGTTCTTC.